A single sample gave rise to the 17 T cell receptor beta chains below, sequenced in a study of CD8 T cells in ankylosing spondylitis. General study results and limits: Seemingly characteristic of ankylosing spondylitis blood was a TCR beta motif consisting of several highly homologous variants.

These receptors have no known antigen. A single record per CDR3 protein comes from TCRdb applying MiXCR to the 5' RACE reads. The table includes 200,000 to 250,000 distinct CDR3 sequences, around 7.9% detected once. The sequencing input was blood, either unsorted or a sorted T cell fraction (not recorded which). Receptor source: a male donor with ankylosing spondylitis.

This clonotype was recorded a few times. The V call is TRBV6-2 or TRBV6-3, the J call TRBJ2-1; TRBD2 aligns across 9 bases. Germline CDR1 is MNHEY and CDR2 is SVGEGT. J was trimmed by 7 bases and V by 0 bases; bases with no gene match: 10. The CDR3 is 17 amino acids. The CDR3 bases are TGTGCCAGCAGTTACTCGAGACGAGCGGGGGGAAGGAATGAGCAGTTCTTC. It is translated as CASSYSRRAGGRNEQFF.

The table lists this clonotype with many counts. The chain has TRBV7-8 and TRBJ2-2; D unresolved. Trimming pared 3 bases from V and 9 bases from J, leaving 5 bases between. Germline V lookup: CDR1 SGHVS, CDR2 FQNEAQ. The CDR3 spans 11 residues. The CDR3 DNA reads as TGTGCCAGCAGCTTGTCTTGGGAGCTGTTTTTT. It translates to CASSLSWELFF.

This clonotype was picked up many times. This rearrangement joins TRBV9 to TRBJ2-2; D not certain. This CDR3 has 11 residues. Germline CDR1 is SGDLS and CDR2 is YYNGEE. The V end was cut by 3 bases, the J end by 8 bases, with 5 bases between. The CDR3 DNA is TGTGCCAGCAGCGCGAAAGGGGAGCTGTTTTTT. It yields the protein CASSAKGELFF.

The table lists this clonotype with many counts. The CDR3 DNA reads TGCAGCGTTGCCGGCGGGGGTACCTACGAGCAGTACTTC. This sequence encodes CSVAGGGTYEQYF. The chain combines TRBV29-1 with TRBJ2-7; 7 nucleotides agree with TRBD2. This CDR3 has 13 residues. J lost 2 bases, V lost 4 bases, and 5 bases had no gene match. Germline CDR1 and CDR2: SQVTM and ANQGSEA.

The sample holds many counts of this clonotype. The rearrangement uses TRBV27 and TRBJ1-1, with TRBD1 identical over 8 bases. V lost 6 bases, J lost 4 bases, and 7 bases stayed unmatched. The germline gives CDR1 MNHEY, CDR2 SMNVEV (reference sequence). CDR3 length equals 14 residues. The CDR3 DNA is TGTGCCAGCAGCTACAACAGGGGGAGCACTGAAGCTTTCTTT. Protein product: CASSYNRGSTEAFF.

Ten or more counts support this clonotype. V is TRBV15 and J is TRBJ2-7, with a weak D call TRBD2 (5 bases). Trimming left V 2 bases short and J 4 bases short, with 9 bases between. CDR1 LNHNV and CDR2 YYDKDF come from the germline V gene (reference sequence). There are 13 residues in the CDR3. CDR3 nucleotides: TGTGCCACCAGCAGAACTAGGAAATACGAGCAGTACTTC. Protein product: CATSRTRKYEQYF.

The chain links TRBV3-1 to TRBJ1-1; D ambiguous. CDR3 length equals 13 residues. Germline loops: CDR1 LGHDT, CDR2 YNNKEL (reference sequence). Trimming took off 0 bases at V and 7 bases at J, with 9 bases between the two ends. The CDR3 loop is CASSQDTPDEAFF. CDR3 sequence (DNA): TGTGCCAGCAGCCAAGATACCCCGGATGAAGCTTTCTTT.

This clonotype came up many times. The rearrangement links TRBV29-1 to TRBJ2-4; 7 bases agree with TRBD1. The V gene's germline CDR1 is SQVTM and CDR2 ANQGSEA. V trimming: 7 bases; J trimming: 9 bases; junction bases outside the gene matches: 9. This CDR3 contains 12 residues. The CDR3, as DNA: TGCAGCGCCCCGGACAGGTGGGGCATTCAGTACTTC. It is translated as CSAPDRWGIQYF.

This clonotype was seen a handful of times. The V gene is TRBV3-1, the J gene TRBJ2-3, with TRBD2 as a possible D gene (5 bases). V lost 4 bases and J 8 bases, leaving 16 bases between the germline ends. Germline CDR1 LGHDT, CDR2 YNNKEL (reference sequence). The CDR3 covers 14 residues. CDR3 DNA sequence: TGTGCCAGCAGCCGGCGAGACGGTCGGGGTACGCAGTATTTT. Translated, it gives CASSRRDGRGTQYF.

The chain's CDR3 is CASSVGGRGLETQYF. DNA of the CDR3: TGTGCCAGCAGCGTAGGCGGAAGAGGGTTAGAGACCCAGTACTTC. The chain recombines TRBV9 with TRBJ2-5, with a possible D match to TRBD2 (5 bases). The ends were cut back, 0 bases at V and 4 bases at J, with 13 bases in the middle. The CDR3 spans 15 residues. Germline-derived CDR1 and CDR2 are SGDLS and YYNGEE.

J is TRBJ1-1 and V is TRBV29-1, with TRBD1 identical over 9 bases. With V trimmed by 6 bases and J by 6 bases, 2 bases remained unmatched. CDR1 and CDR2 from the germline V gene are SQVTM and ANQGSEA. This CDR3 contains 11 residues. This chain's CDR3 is CSVGDRAEAFF. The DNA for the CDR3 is TGCAGCGTGGGGGACAGGGCTGAAGCTTTCTTT. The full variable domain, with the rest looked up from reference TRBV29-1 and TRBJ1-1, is SAVISQKPSRDICQRGTSLTIQCQVDSQVTMMFWYRQQPGQSLTLIATANQGSEATYESGFVIDKFPISRPNLTFSTLTVSNMSPEDSSIYLCSVGDRAEAFFGQGTRLTVV.

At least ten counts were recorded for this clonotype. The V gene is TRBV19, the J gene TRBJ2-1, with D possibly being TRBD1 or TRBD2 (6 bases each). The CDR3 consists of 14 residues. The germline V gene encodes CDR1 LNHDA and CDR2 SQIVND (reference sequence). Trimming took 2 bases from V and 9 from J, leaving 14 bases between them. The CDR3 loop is CASSITGVGGEQFF. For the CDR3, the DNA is TGTGCCAGTAGTATAACGGGAGTAGGGGGTGAGCAGTTCTTC.

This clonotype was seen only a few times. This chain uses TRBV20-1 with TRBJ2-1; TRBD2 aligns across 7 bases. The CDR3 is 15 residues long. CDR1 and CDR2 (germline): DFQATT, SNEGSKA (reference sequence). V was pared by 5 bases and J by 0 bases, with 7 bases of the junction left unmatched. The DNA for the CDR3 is TGCAGTGCTGTTAGCGGGTTGAGCTCCTACAATGAGCAGTTCTTC. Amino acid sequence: CSAVSGLSSYNEQFF.

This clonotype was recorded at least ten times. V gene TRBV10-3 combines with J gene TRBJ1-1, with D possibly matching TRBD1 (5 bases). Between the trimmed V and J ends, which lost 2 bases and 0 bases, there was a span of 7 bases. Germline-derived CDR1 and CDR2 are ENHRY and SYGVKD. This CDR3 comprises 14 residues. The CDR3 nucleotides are TGTGCCATCAGTGAGGGGGGATTGAACACTGAAGCTTTCTTT. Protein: CAISEGGLNTEAFF.

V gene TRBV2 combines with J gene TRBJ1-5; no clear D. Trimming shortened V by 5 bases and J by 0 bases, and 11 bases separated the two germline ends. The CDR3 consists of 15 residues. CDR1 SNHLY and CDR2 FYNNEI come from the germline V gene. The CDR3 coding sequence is TGTGCCAGCAGTCCGGAAGGGTATAGCAATCAGCCCCAGCATTTT. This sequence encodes CASSPEGYSNQPQHF.

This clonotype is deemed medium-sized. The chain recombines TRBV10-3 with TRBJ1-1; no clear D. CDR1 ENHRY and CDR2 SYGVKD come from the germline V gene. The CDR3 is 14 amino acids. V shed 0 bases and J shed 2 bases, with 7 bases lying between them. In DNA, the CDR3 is TGTGCCATCAGTGAGTCGACGACCAACACTGAAGCTTTCTTT. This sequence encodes CAISESTTNTEAFF.

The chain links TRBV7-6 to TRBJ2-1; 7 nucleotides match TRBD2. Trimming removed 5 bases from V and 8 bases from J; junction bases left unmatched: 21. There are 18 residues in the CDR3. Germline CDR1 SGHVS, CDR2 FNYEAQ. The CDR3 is CASSHLTLGTNLLDEQFF. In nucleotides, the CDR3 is TGTGCCAGCAGCCATCTTACTCTGGGGACTAACCTCTTGGATGAGCAGTTCTTC.